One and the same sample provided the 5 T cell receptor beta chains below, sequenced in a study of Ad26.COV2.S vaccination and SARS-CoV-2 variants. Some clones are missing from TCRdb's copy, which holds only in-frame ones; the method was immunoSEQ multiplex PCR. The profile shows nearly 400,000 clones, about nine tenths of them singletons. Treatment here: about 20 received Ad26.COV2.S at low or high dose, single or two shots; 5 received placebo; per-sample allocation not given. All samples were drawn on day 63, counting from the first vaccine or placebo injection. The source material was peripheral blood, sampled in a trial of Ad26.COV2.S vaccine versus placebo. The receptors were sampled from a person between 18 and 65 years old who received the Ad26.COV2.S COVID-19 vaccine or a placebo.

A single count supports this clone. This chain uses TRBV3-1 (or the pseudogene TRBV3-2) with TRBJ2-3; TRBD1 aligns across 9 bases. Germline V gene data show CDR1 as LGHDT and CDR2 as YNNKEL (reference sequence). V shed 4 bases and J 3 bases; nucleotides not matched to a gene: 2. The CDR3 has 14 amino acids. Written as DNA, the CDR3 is TGTGCCAGCAGCCCAGGGACAGGGACAGATACGCAGTATTTT. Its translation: CASSPGTGTDTQYF.

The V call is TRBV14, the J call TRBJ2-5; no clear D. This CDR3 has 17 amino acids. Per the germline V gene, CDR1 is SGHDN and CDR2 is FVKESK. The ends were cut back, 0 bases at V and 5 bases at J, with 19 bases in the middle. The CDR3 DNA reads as TGTGCCAGCAGCCAAGATAAGTTGTCGGAGCCTTGGGAGACCCAGTACTTC. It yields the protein CASSQDKLSEPWETQYF. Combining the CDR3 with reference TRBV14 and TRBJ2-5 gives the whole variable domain EAGVTQFPSHSVIEKGQTVTLRCDPISGHDNLYWYRRVMGKEIKFLLHFVKESKQDESGMPNNRFLAERTGGTYSTLKVQPAELEDSGVYFCASSQDKLSEPWETQYFGPGTRLLVL.

In DNA form, the CDR3 reads TGTGCCAGCAGTTTCGGGGAATTGGGCACAGATACGCAGTATTTT. It translates to CASSFGELGTDTQYF. The genes are TRBV28 and TRBJ2-3; D may be TRBD2 (5 bases). The CDR3 has 15 amino acids. The ends were cut back, 3 bases at V and 1 base at J, with 11 bases in the middle. The germline V gene encodes CDR1 MDHEN and CDR2 SYDVKM. Variable domain in full (rest from reference TRBV28 and TRBJ2-3): DVKVTQSSRYLVKRTGEKVFLECVQDMDHENMFWYRQDPGLGLRLIYFSYDVKMKEKGDIPEGYSVSREKKERFSLILESASTNQTSMYLCASSFGELGTDTQYFGPGTRLTVL.

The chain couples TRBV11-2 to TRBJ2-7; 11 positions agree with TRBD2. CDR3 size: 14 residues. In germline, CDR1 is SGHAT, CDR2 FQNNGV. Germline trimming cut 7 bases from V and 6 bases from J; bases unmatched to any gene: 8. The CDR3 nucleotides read TGTGCCAGCACAGCTTATAGCGGGAGGGCCGAGCAGTACTTC. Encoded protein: CASTAYSGRAEQYF.

The CDR3 loop reads CASSQVLTGELFF. The CDR3 DNA is TGTGCCAGCAGCCAAGTACTCACCGGGGAGCTGTTTTTT. The chain employs TRBV14 and TRBJ2-2; no clear D. The V end lost 1 base, the J end lost 4 bases, and 4 bases lay between the germline ends. CDR1 and CDR2 (germline): SGHDN, FVKESK. This CDR3 region has 13 residues. Full variable domain (outside the CDR3, taken from reference TRBV14 and TRBJ2-2): EAGVTQFPSHSVIEKGQTVTLRCDPISGHDNLYWYRRVMGKEIKFLLHFVKESKQDESGMPNNRFLAERTGGTYSTLKVQPAELEDSGVYFCASSQVLTGELFFGEGSRLTVL.